The 21 T cell receptor beta chains in this list originate from one sample, sequenced in a study of cytomegalovirus exposure and HLA in healthy donors. Vbeta (60) and Jbeta (13) primers were used in the PCR. The data were produced by immunoSEQ multiplex PCR, yet TCRdb's version contains in-frame clones alone and is incomplete. Here the sample spans roughly 100,000 clones, roughly a tenth being singletons. The specimen sequenced was PBMCs. Receptors were obtained from a man aged 35-49 years in good health and CMV-seropositive.

This clone showed up just a few times. The chain uses TRBV9 and TRBJ2-3; 8 bases fit TRBD2. The CDR3 is 17 amino acids. CDR1 is SGDLS and CDR2 is YYNGEE in the germline V gene. Trimming cost V 4 bases and J 2 bases; bases outside gene matches: 12. Written as DNA, the CDR3 is TGTGCCAGCAGCATCGTACCATATAGCGGGGTCACAGATACGCAGTATTTT. It specifies CASSIVPYSGVTDTQYF.

This clone showed up just a few times. V and J are TRBV19 and TRBJ1-5, with D maybe TRBD1 (6 bases). The V end lost 5 bases, the J end lost 6 bases, and 23 bases lay between the germline ends. The germline V gene has CDR1 LNHDA and CDR2 SQIVND (reference sequence). The CDR3 covers 17 residues. CDR3 nucleotides: TGTGCCAGTAGTGGCCGGGGCAGGGGTGTTCTGGTTCAGCCCCAGCATTTT. It yields the protein CASSGRGRGVLVQPQHF.

This clone came up a few times. The chain links TRBV28 to TRBJ1-4; D is uncertain. The germline V gene has CDR1 MDHEN and CDR2 SYDVKM. The CDR3 runs to 15 residues. V was trimmed by 1 base and J by 0 bases, leaving 6 bases between them. Written as DNA, the CDR3 is TGTGCCAGCAGTTTATACGGTGCAACTAATGAAAAACTGTTTTTT. Translation gives CASSLYGATNEKLFF.

This clone showed up just a few times. The gene calls are TRBV19 and TRBJ1-2; the match to TRBD1 covers 8 bases. After removal of 2 bases from V and 7 bases from J, the junction contained 3 bases not matched to a gene. Germline loops: CDR1 LNHDA, CDR2 SQIVND (reference sequence). This CDR3 has 13 residues. The CDR3: CASSIQGARGYTF. In DNA, the CDR3 is TGTGCCAGTAGTATACAGGGGGCGCGTGGCTACACCTTC.

This clone was counted a few times. V is TRBV20-1 and J is TRBJ2-1; D perhaps matches TRBD2 (5 bases). CDR3 size: 11 residues. The germline gives CDR1 DFQATT, CDR2 SNEGSKA (reference sequence). Trimming shortened V by 3 bases and J by 8 bases, and 8 bases separated the two germline ends. Written as DNA, the CDR3 is TGCAGTGCTAGTGAGCGGTATGAGCAGTTCTTC. It yields the protein CSASERYEQFF.

The J gene is TRBJ1-4, the V gene TRBV11-2; TRBD1 agrees at 7 bases. Germline loops: CDR1 SGHAT, CDR2 FQNNGV. The CDR3 covers 15 residues. The trim removed 5 bases at V and 4 bases at J, leaving 7 bases unmatched. Here the CDR3 reads CASSLTGQINEKLFF. CDR3 nucleotide sequence: TGTGCCAGCAGCCTGACGGGACAGATTAATGAAAAACTGTTTTTT. Together with reference TRBV11-2 and TRBJ1-4, the CDR3 gives the full variable domain: EAGVAQSPRYKIIEKRQSVAFWCNPISGHATLYWYQQILGQGPKLLIQFQNNGVVDDSQLPKDRFSAERLKGVDSTLKIQPAKLEDSAVYLCASSLTGQINEKLFFGSGTQLSVL.

The V call is TRBV6-5, the J call TRBJ1-2, with 11 bases matching TRBD1. J gave up 4 bases and V 0 bases, and 1 base lay outside the gene matches. The CDR3 has 15 amino acids. CDR1 and CDR2 from the germline V gene are MNHEY and SVGAGI. CDR3 nucleotides: TGTGCCAGCAGTTACTCGGACAGGGGGCCCTATGGCTACACCTTC. It codes for CASSYSDRGPYGYTF.

The J gene is TRBJ2-1, the V gene TRBV4-1, with TRBD2 matching 8 bases. V was pared by 3 bases and J by 6 bases, with 13 bases of the junction left unmatched. CDR3 size: 17 residues. In germline, CDR1 is MGHRA, CDR2 YSYEKL. The CDR3 loop is CASSHQQLAGGRNEQFF. The CDR3 coding sequence is TGCGCCAGCAGCCATCAACAGCTGGCGGGAGGTCGCAATGAGCAGTTCTTC.

Only a few counts were recorded for this clone. V and J are TRBV27 and TRBJ1-6; 7 bases align to TRBD1. With 2 bases clipped from V and 9 bases from J, the junction kept 13 bases outside the gene matches. The CDR3 sequence is 17 residues long. The germline V gene has CDR1 MNHEY and CDR2 SMNVEV (reference sequence). The CDR3 DNA is TGTGCCAGCAGTTTAGGTGGGACAGCGCCCCCGACTTCACCCCTCCACTTT. Its translation is CASSLGGTAPPTSPLHF.

The chain joins TRBV6-5 to TRBJ2-3; TRBD1 agrees at 12 bases. Germline CDR1 MNHEY, CDR2 SVGAGI. The CDR3 is 15 amino acids. Trimming at V came to 7 bases and at J to 6 bases, leaving 8 bases not matched to a gene. CDR3 sequence: CASTPGTGGADTQYF. The CDR3 coding sequence is TGTGCCAGCACCCCCGGGACAGGGGGCGCGGATACGCAGTATTTT.

There are a few counts of this clone. The J gene is TRBJ2-2, the V gene TRBV5-6, with TRBD1 as a possible D gene (7 bases). Per the germline V gene, CDR1 is SGHDT and CDR2 is YYEEEE. This CDR3 contains 13 residues. Trimming took off 10 bases at V and 1 base at J, with 11 bases between the two ends. For the CDR3, the DNA is TGTGCCGCAGGGGGACTGAACACCGGGGAGCTGTTTTTT. It encodes CAAGGLNTGELFF.

J is TRBJ2-2 and V is TRBV5-1, with 7 bases fitting TRBD2. V dropped 4 bases and J dropped 0; count of bases not matched to a gene: 9. The germline CDR1 and CDR2 sequences are SGHRS and YFSETQ. The CDR3 sequence is 17 residues long. The CDR3 sequence is CASSALGLVANTGELFF. CDR3 DNA sequence: TGCGCCAGCAGCGCCCTCGGACTAGTAGCGAACACCGGGGAGCTGTTTTTT.

This clone was detected ten times or more. The chain employs TRBV4-1 and TRBJ1-5; D call uncertain. The germline V gene has CDR1 MGHRA and CDR2 YSYEKL. The V and J ends lost 2 bases and 3 bases respectively, with 14 bases between them. The CDR3 length is 16 residues. The CDR3 coding sequence is TGCGCCAGCAGCCAATCCCGACTCCTCTTCAATCAGCCCCAGCATTTT. Translated: CASSQSRLLFNQPQHF.

The J gene is TRBJ1-2, the V gene TRBV5-4, with D possibly being TRBD1 (5 bases). The CDR3 length is 14 residues. The V end was cut by 3 bases, the J end by 8 bases, with 17 bases between. From germline, CDR1 is SGHNT and CDR2 YYREEE (reference sequence). CDR3 sequence (DNA): TGTGCCAGCAGCTCCCCATGGGGGGAAAGAGGCTACACCTTC. It specifies CASSSPWGERGYTF.

In this sample, this clone turned up a few times. This chain links TRBV28 with TRBJ2-5; 7 nucleotides line up with TRBD2. CDR1 is MDHEN and CDR2 is SYDVKM in the germline V gene. The CDR3 has 14 amino acids. V lost 4 bases to trimming and J lost 0 bases; unmatched junction nucleotides: 2. CDR3 bases: TGTGCCAGCAGTTCAACTAGCGACCAAGAGACCCAGTACTTC. Protein product: CASSSTSDQETQYF.

V is TRBV27 and J is TRBJ2-2; unclear D gene. The CDR3 runs 15 residues. Trimming stripped 3 bases from V and 1 base from J, with 9 bases between. Germline V gene data show CDR1 as MNHEY and CDR2 as SMNVEV (reference sequence). CDR3 in DNA: TGTGCCAGCAGTTTCCCACTATGGAACACCGGGGAGCTGTTTTTT. Its protein product is CASSFPLWNTGELFF.

This clone was seen only a few times. This CDR3 reads CATSRAPRDKFYEQYF. CDR3 nucleotides: TGTGCCACCAGCAGAGCCCCCCGGGACAAGTTCTACGAGCAGTACTTC. This chain connects TRBV15 to TRBJ2-7; D may be TRBD1 (6 bases). The CDR3 length is 16 residues. With 1 base removed from V and 3 bases from J, the gap between germline ends came to 16 bases. CDR1 and CDR2 from the germline V gene are LNHNV and YYDKDF (reference sequence).

The rearrangement links TRBV28 to TRBJ2-5; 8 bases align to TRBD2. This CDR3 contains 13 residues. V gave up 3 bases and J gave up 5 bases; unmatched junction bases: 2. The germline CDR1 and CDR2 sequences are MDHEN and SYDVKM. The CDR3 DNA follows: TGTGCCAGCAGTTTGGGCGGGAGGGAGACCCAGTACTTC. Its protein is CASSLGGRETQYF.

This chain links TRBV4-2 with TRBJ2-6, with 8 bases matching TRBD2. From germline, CDR1 is LGHNA and CDR2 YNFKEQ. V was pared by 1 base and J by 0 bases, with 8 bases of the junction left unmatched. This CDR3 has 19 residues. The CDR3: CASSQASGGIVSGANVLTF. CDR3 bases: TGTGCCAGCAGCCAAGCTTCGGGAGGGATAGTCTCTGGGGCCAACGTCCTGACTTTC.

This clone was counted only a few times. This sequence joins TRBV28 and TRBJ2-5; D remains ambiguous. This CDR3 is built from 13 residues. CDR1 and CDR2 (germline): MDHEN, SYDVKM. V lost 2 bases, J lost 7 bases, and 11 bases lay in between. CDR3 sequence reads: CASSLAHEVTQYF. The CDR3 region has the DNA TGTGCCAGCAGTTTAGCCCACGAGGTGACCCAGTACTTC.

This clone was seen only a few times. The chain links TRBV5-1 to TRBJ2-1; weak D call: TRBD2 (5 bases). The CDR3 is made up of 15 amino acids. Germline CDR1 SGHRS, CDR2 YFSETQ. The V end was cut by 5 bases, the J end by 3 bases, with 15 bases between. CDR3 sequence (DNA): TGCGCCAGCAGGCGTAGTGACTACCTCTACAATGAGCAGTTCTTC. The encoded protein is CASRRSDYLYNEQFF. The whole variable domain, filled in from reference TRBV5-1 and TRBJ2-1, reads KAGVTQTPRYLIKTRGQQVTLSCSPISGHRSVSWYQQTPGQGLQFLFEYFSETQRNKGNFPGRFSGRQFSNSRSEMNVSTLELGDSALYLCASRRSDYLYNEQFFGPGTRLTVL.